This entry lists 15 T cell receptor delta chains sequenced from one sample in a study of gamma-delta T cells after stem cell transplantation. TCRdb fed the RT-PCR reads into CATT to redo clone calling. This repertoire shows some 600 delta-chain clones, approximately 22% found once; its top ten account for 30% to 45%. Sequences were obtained from gamma-delta T cells. These receptors were collected from a human donor. It is not recorded whose cells these are; they may come from a transplant donor.

Only a few counts were recorded for this clone. At residue 5, the TCRdb protein and translated DNA are inconsistent; the protein given comes from the DNA. The CDR3 nucleotides are TGTGCCTGTGACGCTACTGGGGCGAGCTCCTGGGACACCCGACAGATGTTTTTC. This gives the protein CACDATGASSWDTRQMFF. V usage is TRDV2 and J usage is TRDJ3; the match to TRDD3 covers 7 bases. With V trimmed by 3 bases and J by 0 bases, 7 bases remained unmatched. This CDR3 is 18 amino acids long. The germline CDR1 and CDR2 sequences are GEAIGNYY and EKD.

This clone is large (0.1 to 1%) by share. The chain recombines TRDV2 with TRDJ1, with 11 bases fitting TRDD3. Germline assignment: CDR1 GEAIGNYY and CDR2 EKD. V dropped 3 bases and J dropped 3; count of bases not matched to a gene: 8. The CDR3 consists of 16 residues. The CDR3 loop reads CACDALLGDKSDKLIF. The CDR3 DNA sequence: TGTGCCTGTGACGCCCTACTGGGGGATAAATCCGATAAACTCATCTTT.

A word on this clone: This clone may be a read error of a much larger clone one base away. The genes are TRDV2 and TRDJ3; TRDD3 agrees at 9 bases. Because TCRdb records no J gene, it was assigned here through a match of the DNA to germline. The CDR3 length is 20 residues. With V trimmed by 3 bases and J by 0 bases, 11 bases remained unmatched. CDR1 is GEAIGNYY, CDR2 EKD, per germline. The DNA for the CDR3 is TGTGCCTGTGACCCTGTACGGGGGGATACTAGCTCCTGGGACACCCGACAGATGTTTTTC. Its translation: CACDPVRGDTSSWDTRQMFF.

About this clone: This sample also contains other DNA sequences that code for the same CDR3. The chain has TRDV2 and TRDJ1; D is unresolved. Here the J gene was assigned by germline matching of the DNA, as TCRdb has none. CDR3 length: 19 residues. V was trimmed by 0 bases and J by 1 base, leaving 23 bases between them. The germline gives CDR1 GEAIGNYY, CDR2 EKD. CDR3 nucleotides: TGTGCCTGTGACACCGTACTAGGGGCTCCCGACCGTGGCACCGATAAACTCATCTTT. Protein: CACDTVLGAPDRGTDKLIF.

A remark on this clone: This likely reflects a read error, since a far larger clone is one base away. This same CDR3 is encoded by further DNA sequences in the sample. The chain uses TRDV2 and TRDJ1; TRDD3 matches 13 bases. The CDR3 totals 18 residues. The germline V gene encodes CDR1 GEAIGNYY and CDR2 EKD. The CDR3 DNA follows: TGTGCCTGTGACACCATCCTACGTGGGGTACTGGGGGATACGGAACTCATCTTC. Amino acids: CACDTILRGVLGDTELIF.

Note on this clone: This likely traces to a read error, being one base from a far larger clone. CDR3 residues: CACDTAGGYQGHSSCDTRQMFF. Here the CDR3 DNA reads TGTGCCTGTGACACCGCTGGGGGATACCAAGGGCACAGCTCCTGCGACACCCGACAGATGTTTTTC. V is TRDV2 and J is TRDJ3; 11 positions match TRDD3. The J gene, missing from TCRdb, was assigned here through DNA to germline matching. Germline V gives CDR1 GEAIGNYY, CDR2 EKD. The CDR3 sequence is 22 residues long.

In regard to this clone: A far larger clone is one nucleotide away, so this likely arose from a read error. This rearrangement joins TRDV2 to TRDJ1, with TRDD3 matching 7 bases. TCRdb leaves out the J gene; it was filled in here by matching the DNA to germline. Germline V gene sequence: CDR1 GEAIGNYY, CDR2 EKD. The CDR3 extends over 19 amino acids. The V segment lost 0 bases and the J segment 1 base; nucleotides outside the gene matches: 16. The CDR3 region is CACDTVLLVDTAGTDKLIF. Written as DNA, the CDR3 is TGTGCCTGTGACACCGTTCTACTGGTGGATACGGCGGGCACCGATAAACTCATCTTT.

About this clone itself: This likely traces to a read error, being one base from a far larger clone. CDR3: CACGTVGAGGRPHTDKLIF. The CDR3 region has the DNA TGTGCCTGTGGCACCGTGGGGGCCGGGGGCCGACCCCACACCGATAAACTCATCTTT. The assigned J gene is TRDJ1, but the V gene is uncalled; TRDD3 was called by the table and not checked on the DNA. This CDR3 is built from 19 residues.

The table lists this clone with a few counts. A read error likely explains why the TCRdb protein, taken from a much larger clone, differs from this DNA's translation at residue 7; the protein shown is translated from the DNA. The chain combines TRDV2 with TRDJ1; the D gene is possibly TRDD3 (5 bases). Germline V CDR1 and CDR2: GEAIGNYY, EKD. V was clipped by 3 bases and J by 0 bases, with 22 bases between them. The CDR3 is 18 residues long. The CDR3 sequence is CACDPTTSGNAYTDKLIF. CDR3 coding DNA: TGTGCCTGTGACCCCACTACGTCGGGGAATGCGTACACCGATAAACTCATCTTT.

The J gene corresponds to TRDJ1; a V gene call is absent; the DNA was not compared with TRDD3, the D call given in the table. CDR3 size: 19 residues. The DNA for the CDR3 is TGTGCCTGTGACACCGTTCTCCTGGGGAATACGGCGGGCACCGATAAACTCATCTTT. Translation: CACDTVLLGNTAGTDKLIF.

This clone has just a few counts. A single base is all that separates this from a far larger clone, so a read error is likely. The CDR3 protein is CACDLLGDMHPPHTDKLIF. The CDR3 nucleotides are TGTGCCTGTGACTTACTGGGGGATATGCACCCCCCACACACCGATAAACTCATCTTT. J is TRDJ1 and V is TRDV2, with 11 bases lining up with TRDD3. Germline CDR1 GEAIGNYY, CDR2 EKD. CDR3 length: 19 amino acids. V was clipped by 3 bases and J by 0 bases; unmatched bases: 14.

This clone is termed medium-sized (0.01 to 0.1%). Compared with germline, one end of the junction differs, possibly owing to a read error. Other nucleotide sequences from this sample produce the same CDR3. This sequence joins TRDV2 and TRDJ1; D is perhaps TRDD3 (5 bases). CDR1 is GEAIGNYY, CDR2 EKD, per germline. This CDR3 is built from 15 residues. DNA of the CDR3: TGTGCCTGCGACAGACTCGGGGAAGACACCGATAAACTCATCTTT. It is translated as CACDRLGEDTDKLIF.

As concerns this clone: Given a much more abundant clone one base away, this may be a read error. V and J are TRDV2 and TRDJ3; D remains unclear. Because TCRdb records no J gene, it was assigned here through a match of the DNA to germline. Germline loops: CDR1 GEAIGNYY, CDR2 EKD. V was pared by 3 bases and J by 0 bases, with 23 bases between. The CDR3 runs to 21 residues. The CDR3 reads CACDLMPREPTSSWDTRQMFF. As DNA, the CDR3 is TGTGCCTGTGACCTAATGCCTCGAGAGCCGACCAGCTCCTGGGACACCCGACAGATGTTTTTC.

Turning to this clone: It differs at one base from a far larger clone, so likely a read error. The chain combines TRDV2 with TRDJ1; TRDD3 aligns across 12 bases. Germline V lookup: CDR1 GEAIGNYY, CDR2 EKD. The CDR3 consists of 16 residues. This CDR3 reads CACDRLGDTYTVKLIF. In DNA form, the CDR3 reads TGTGCCTGTGACAGGCTGGGGGATACGTACACCGTTAAACTCATCTTT.

This clone has more than one count but fewer than ten. This DNA's translation differs at residue 5 from TCRdb's protein, which comes from a much larger clone; a read error is likely, and the protein shown is translated from the DNA. The V gene is TRDV2, the J gene TRDJ1, with 11 nucleotides matching TRDD3. The CDR3 runs to 17 residues. Per germline, CDR1 GEAIGNYY and CDR2 EKD. V gave up 6 bases and J gave up 0 bases; unmatched junction bases: 11. CDR3 loop: CACYAVLGDMYTDKLIF. CDR3 sequence (DNA): TGTGCCTGTTACGCAGTACTGGGGGATATGTACACCGATAAACTCATCTTT.